This entry describes one T cell receptor (beta chain). This clone's antigen is unknown. The sample holds no much larger clone one base away, and base qualities are not on file. Other DNA sequences from this sample encode an identical CDR3 as well. The sample originates from a study of blood T cell repertoires in COVID-19 (dated by TCRdb to the early 2020s). Broadly, across the study: ImmuneRACE Cohort 3 recovered participants were defined by two consecutive negative NP/OP PCR tests, healthcare professional clearance, or symptom resolution. Collaborator samples came from the United States, Italy and Spain and covered acute and convalescent phases of COVID-19. The material from the prospective study consisted of cDNA or gDNA derived from T cells, B-cell-depleted T cells, or PBMCs. Deeply sampled blood TCRbeta repertoires from subjects exposed to, actively infected with, or recovered from COVID-19 were included in the dataset. A freely available public database, intended as a resource for researchers studying the immune response to SARS-CoV-2, is where the repertoires were released. Samples were obtained from the ongoing ImmuneRACE study (first 160 participants) and from over 1,000 subjects provided by 6 global collaborators. A de-identified subject ID, COVID-19 status, age in years and sex were almost always included in the sample metadata. Where HLA class I and class II types were available, the types were taken from metadata supplied by the sample provider, not from assay-based typing. Study-wide findings and limitations: The amount of clinical and demographic metadata varied by source and participant and was provided uncurated.

The germline V gene encodes CDR1 SGHRS and CDR2 YFSETQ. The germline V and J ends show losses of 1 base and 5 bases respectively, and no gene match explains 2 bases of the junction. The CDR3 contains 13 residues, cysteine and phenylalanine counted. Kept here is only the CDR3 DNA, which spans 39 bases and is read in frame from base 1. Participants in the prospective study were aged about 18 to 95 years, lived in over 20 United States geographic areas, and enrolled through a virtual design. To assign participants to cohorts, the prospective study relied on clinical history that participants themselves reported in a screening survey and a study questionnaire. Mobile phlebotomists in the prospective study collected whole blood, serum and a nasopharyngeal or oropharyngeal swab from every participant. Prospective study participants could optionally give additional blood draws and questionnaires over an approximately two-month period. Prospective study blood samples were shipped either frozen or at room temperature before DNA extraction.

The immunoSEQ Assay, a bias-controlled multiplex PCR, was used to amplify TCRbeta CDR3 regions from genomic DNA. The study's own analysis went as follows. Nucleated cell counts per sample were estimated from amplification of reference gene primers within the assay. To quantify the absolute abundance of each unique TCRbeta CDR3 rearrangement, sequence reads were collapsed and filtered. For each sample, productive Simpson clonality was calculated as the square root of Simpson's diversity index over productive rearrangements. In TCRdb, the immuneACCESS table is reduced to in-frame sequences with V and J assigned. These tables do not hold every clone; where another copy was compared, an unresolved V gene accounts for under half, and the others remain unexplained. V and J calls plus clone size are reproduced from that table; the DNA served to infer D and trimming. The sample table shows some 330,000 clones, and around 87% are seen once. 1.5% to 2% of the sample is held by the ten biggest clonotypes.

The specimen was PBMCs or T cells enriched from blood (not recorded which). The chain was built from TRBV5-1 and TRBJ2-5; 7 middle bases align to TRBD1. The source is a man aged 40-49 years in a cohort exposed to, infected with or recovered from COVID-19 (not recorded which). The DNA sequence follows: TGCGCCAGCAGCTTGACAGGGGAGGAGACCCAGTACTTC. It translates to CASSLTGEETQYF.